Listed below are T cell receptor beta chains from one sample, sequenced in a study of T cells in Graves' hyperthyroidism and ophthalmopathy. TCRdb analysed the multiplex PCR reads with MiXCR anew, one entry per CDR3 protein. The sample has roughly 240,000 distinct CDR3 sequences; approximately 16% are singletons. The sample taken for sequencing was blood. These receptor sequences come from a woman aged 18-29 years with Graves' ophthalmopathy. The conserved cysteine and the conserved F or W are not part of the CDR3 here. D genes are given only for firm matches. Clone size appears in some rows only: once, few, many, or a class for an expanded clone.

abundance: once
j_gene: TRBJ2-2
v_gene: TRBV10-2
d_gene: -
CDR3aa: ASSDEHRDANTGELF

abundance: many
j_gene: TRBJ1-2
v_gene: TRBV7-9
d_gene: -
CDR3aa: ASSTRDANYGYT

abundance: many
j_gene: TRBJ1-2
v_gene: TRBV6-1
d_gene: -
CDR3aa: ASSEAQGRDYGYT

abundance: -
j_gene: TRBJ2-1
v_gene: TRBV4-1
d_gene: -
CDR3aa: ASSQGRGLPSYNEQF

abundance: -
j_gene: TRBJ1-5
v_gene: TRBV11-2
d_gene: TRBD1
CDR3aa: ASSLSSQGQGGQPQH

abundance: -
j_gene: TRBJ2-5
v_gene: TRBV11-2
d_gene: TRBD2
CDR3aa: ASSFRTSGRAGETQY

abundance: -
j_gene: TRBJ2-1
v_gene: TRBV28
d_gene: TRBD2
CDR3aa: ASNPTVRTSGGLSSYNEQF

abundance: few
j_gene: TRBJ2-1
v_gene: TRBV4-3
d_gene: TRBD1
CDR3aa: ASSLLTGDAYNEQF

abundance: -
j_gene: TRBJ1-1
v_gene: TRBV20-1
d_gene: -
CDR3aa: SARVQGETEAF

abundance: few
j_gene: TRBJ1-1
v_gene: TRBV11-2
d_gene: -
CDR3aa: ASSQQIMNTEAF

abundance: -
j_gene: TRBJ1-2
v_gene: TRBV3-1
d_gene: -
CDR3aa: ASSQGRSQIYGYT

abundance: -
j_gene: TRBJ2-4
v_gene: TRBV5-5
d_gene: -
CDR3aa: ASSRTGDYRGGVAKNIQY

abundance: many
j_gene: TRBJ2-7
v_gene: TRBV11-3
d_gene: -
CDR3aa: ASSLGLYPKTDFGQY

abundance: -
j_gene: TRBJ2-3
v_gene: TRBV11-2
d_gene: TRBD2
CDR3aa: ASSSGTSGRATDTQY

abundance: -
j_gene: TRBJ2-1
v_gene: TRBV19
d_gene: -
CDR3aa: ASSIDRAVEQF

abundance: many
j_gene: TRBJ2-7
v_gene: TRBV18
d_gene: -
CDR3aa: ASSPGSPSSSYEQY

abundance: -
j_gene: TRBJ2-5
v_gene: TRBV5-1
d_gene: TRBD1
CDR3aa: ASRRTGARIQTQY

abundance: many
j_gene: TRBJ1-1
v_gene: TRBV20-1
d_gene: -
CDR3aa: SAGTRTEAF

abundance: many
j_gene: TRBJ2-5
v_gene: TRBV18
d_gene: TRBD1
CDR3aa: ASSLGTVRETQY

abundance: many
j_gene: TRBJ2-7
v_gene: TRBV4-3
d_gene: TRBD1
CDR3aa: ASSQEETGNYEQY

abundance: -
j_gene: TRBJ2-7
v_gene: TRBV4-2
d_gene: -
CDR3aa: ASSQRTEYFNEQY

abundance: many
j_gene: TRBJ1-1
v_gene: TRBV19
d_gene: -
CDR3aa: ASSSQNTEAF

abundance: many
j_gene: TRBJ2-7
v_gene: TRBV20-1
d_gene: TRBD1
CDR3aa: SAPTGPPYEQY

abundance: many
j_gene: TRBJ2-7
v_gene: TRBV12-3/TRBV12-4
d_gene: -
CDR3aa: ASAVASEQY

abundance: many
j_gene: TRBJ2-2
v_gene: TRBV2
d_gene: -
CDR3aa: ASSADWGGELF

abundance: many
j_gene: TRBJ2-1
v_gene: TRBV28
d_gene: -
CDR3aa: ASSYPTEGEQF

abundance: -
j_gene: TRBJ2-7
v_gene: TRBV5-1
d_gene: TRBD2
CDR3aa: ASRGLAGVFGSYEQY

abundance: many
j_gene: TRBJ1-1
v_gene: TRBV6-5
d_gene: -
CDR3aa: ASSYTGNTEAF

abundance: many
j_gene: TRBJ1-1
v_gene: TRBV20-1
d_gene: TRBD1
CDR3aa: SARPAYRSFPGTGLRAEAF

abundance: -
j_gene: TRBJ2-1
v_gene: TRBV20-1
d_gene: TRBD2
CDR3aa: SAVTGTSGRYEQF

abundance: -
j_gene: TRBJ2-1
v_gene: TRBV28
d_gene: -
CDR3aa: ASSLWPEGGRTYNEQF

abundance: many
j_gene: TRBJ2-5
v_gene: TRBV20-1
d_gene: -
CDR3aa: SARDQEAGETQY

abundance: many
j_gene: TRBJ2-4
v_gene: TRBV29-1
d_gene: TRBD1
CDR3aa: SGQGQGARGGAQY

abundance: many
j_gene: TRBJ2-3
v_gene: TRBV4-1
d_gene: -
CDR3aa: ASSRPLDTQY

abundance: many
j_gene: TRBJ1-1
v_gene: TRBV6-1
d_gene: TRBD1
CDR3aa: ASIKQGSGPKNTEAF

abundance: many
j_gene: TRBJ2-7
v_gene: TRBV6-2/TRBV6-3
d_gene: -
CDR3aa: ASGDGGTSYEQY

abundance: many
j_gene: TRBJ2-7
v_gene: TRBV20-1
d_gene: TRBD2
CDR3aa: SAKNTFGTSGGGYEQY

abundance: many
j_gene: TRBJ2-5
v_gene: TRBV6-1
d_gene: TRBD1
CDR3aa: ASSTPTGGRETQY

abundance: many
j_gene: TRBJ1-1
v_gene: TRBV7-8
d_gene: -
CDR3aa: ASSLDQGGTEAF

abundance: many
j_gene: TRBJ2-1
v_gene: TRBV2
d_gene: TRBD2
CDR3aa: ASHSGGAGNEQF

abundance: many
j_gene: TRBJ1-2
v_gene: TRBV7-2
d_gene: -
CDR3aa: ASSLVSQNFYGYT

abundance: many
j_gene: TRBJ2-2
v_gene: TRBV12-3/TRBV12-4
d_gene: -
CDR3aa: ASSFWTNTGELF

abundance: -
j_gene: TRBJ2-5
v_gene: TRBV19
d_gene: TRBD2
CDR3aa: ASSMKSSGGPMY

abundance: -
j_gene: TRBJ2-1
v_gene: TRBV29-1
d_gene: TRBD2
CDR3aa: SVCLIGTSGRVWNEQF

abundance: -
j_gene: TRBJ1-5
v_gene: TRBV6-1
d_gene: -
CDR3aa: ASRAESQH

abundance: few
j_gene: TRBJ2-1
v_gene: TRBV3-1
d_gene: TRBD2
CDR3aa: ASSQDSSGRFNNEQF

abundance: many
j_gene: TRBJ2-7
v_gene: TRBV20-1
d_gene: -
CDR3aa: SASLTAAYEQY

abundance: many
j_gene: TRBJ2-7
v_gene: TRBV20-1
d_gene: TRBD2
CDR3aa: SARLAGRANEQY

abundance: few
j_gene: TRBJ2-5
v_gene: TRBV25-1
d_gene: TRBD1
CDR3aa: ASRWTGVETQY

abundance: many
j_gene: TRBJ1-2
v_gene: TRBV28
d_gene: -
CDR3aa: ASSTGGRTLPSVYGYT

abundance: -
j_gene: TRBJ2-1
v_gene: TRBV28
d_gene: TRBD1
CDR3aa: ASSFDRGNEQF

abundance: many
j_gene: TRBJ2-2
v_gene: TRBV12-3/TRBV12-4
d_gene: -
CDR3aa: ASSLSGPSNTGELF

abundance: many
j_gene: TRBJ2-5
v_gene: TRBV7-9
d_gene: -
CDR3aa: ASSLSGPQETQY

abundance: -
j_gene: TRBJ2-2
v_gene: TRBV6-1
d_gene: TRBD2
CDR3aa: ASSEAGVAGGSNTGELF

abundance: many
j_gene: TRBJ2-7
v_gene: TRBV5-1
d_gene: -
CDR3aa: ASSFDRTYEQY